This T cell receptor beta chain is from a study of beta chain features in type 1 diabetes. Study-wide points: The study found moderately but significantly shorter TCRB CDR3s in all four CD4+ subsets of Type 1 diabetes patients. cDNA sequencing could over-represent cells with high TCR expression.

Germline CDR1 is MNHNY and CDR2 is SVGAGI (reference sequence). Trimming removed 7 bases at V and 0 bases at J, with 15 bases between. CDR3 length: 15 residues. Concerning this clone itself: The antigen remains unidentified.

Expressed TCRB transcripts were sequenced after all isolated RNA was converted to cDNA. Generated by immunoSEQ multiplex PCR, the TCRdb table keeps only in-frame clones and is missing some. The sample consists of 900,000 or so clones, 15% to 20% of them appearing once. The sample consisted of naive CD4+ T cells from blood. The origin of this receptor is a woman younger than 30 in good health. The chain combines TRBV6-6 with TRBJ2-5, with D maybe TRBD1 (5 bases). CDR3 sequence reads: CASTRGGRHQETQYF. In DNA, the CDR3 is TGTGCCAGCACTAGGGGTGGACGCCACCAAGAGACCCAGTACTTC.